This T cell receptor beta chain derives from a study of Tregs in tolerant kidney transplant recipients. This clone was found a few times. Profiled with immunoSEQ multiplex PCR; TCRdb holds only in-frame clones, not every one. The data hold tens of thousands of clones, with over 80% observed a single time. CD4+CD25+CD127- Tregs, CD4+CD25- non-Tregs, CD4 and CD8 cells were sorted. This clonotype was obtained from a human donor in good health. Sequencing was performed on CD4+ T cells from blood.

CDR3 sequence reads: CASSLTGTDTQYF. Here the CDR3 DNA reads TGTGCCAGCAGCTTAACAGGCACAGATACGCAGTATTTT. The chain combines TRBV7-2 with TRBJ2-3; D unclear. The CDR3 has 13 residues. Between the trimmed V and J ends, which lost 2 bases and 1 base, there was a span of 4 bases. Germline-derived CDR1 and CDR2 are SGHTA and FQGNSA.